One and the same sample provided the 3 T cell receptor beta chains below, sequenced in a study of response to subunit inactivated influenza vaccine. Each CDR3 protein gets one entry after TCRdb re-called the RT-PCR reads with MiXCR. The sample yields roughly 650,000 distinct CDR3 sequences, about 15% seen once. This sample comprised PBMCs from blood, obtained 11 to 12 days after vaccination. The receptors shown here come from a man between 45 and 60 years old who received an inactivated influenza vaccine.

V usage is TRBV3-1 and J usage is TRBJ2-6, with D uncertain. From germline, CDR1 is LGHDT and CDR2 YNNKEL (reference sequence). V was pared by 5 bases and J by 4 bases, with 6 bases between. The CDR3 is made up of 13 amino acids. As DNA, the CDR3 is TGTGCCAGCAGCATTGGGGGGGCCAACGTCCTGACTTTC. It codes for CASSIGGANVLTF.

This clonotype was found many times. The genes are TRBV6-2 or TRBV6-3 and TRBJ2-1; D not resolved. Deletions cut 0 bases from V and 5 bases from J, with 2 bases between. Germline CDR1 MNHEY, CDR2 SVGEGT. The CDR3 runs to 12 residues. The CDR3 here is CASSYSDNEQFF. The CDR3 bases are TGTGCCAGCAGTTACTCGGACAATGAGCAGTTCTTC.

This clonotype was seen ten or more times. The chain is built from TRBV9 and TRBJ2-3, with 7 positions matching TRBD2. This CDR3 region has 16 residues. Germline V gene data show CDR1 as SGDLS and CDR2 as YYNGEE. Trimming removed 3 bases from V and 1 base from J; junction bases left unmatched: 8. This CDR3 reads CASSASREGRTDTQYF. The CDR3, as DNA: TGTGCCAGCAGCGCCTCAAGGGAGGGCCGCACAGATACGCAGTATTTT.